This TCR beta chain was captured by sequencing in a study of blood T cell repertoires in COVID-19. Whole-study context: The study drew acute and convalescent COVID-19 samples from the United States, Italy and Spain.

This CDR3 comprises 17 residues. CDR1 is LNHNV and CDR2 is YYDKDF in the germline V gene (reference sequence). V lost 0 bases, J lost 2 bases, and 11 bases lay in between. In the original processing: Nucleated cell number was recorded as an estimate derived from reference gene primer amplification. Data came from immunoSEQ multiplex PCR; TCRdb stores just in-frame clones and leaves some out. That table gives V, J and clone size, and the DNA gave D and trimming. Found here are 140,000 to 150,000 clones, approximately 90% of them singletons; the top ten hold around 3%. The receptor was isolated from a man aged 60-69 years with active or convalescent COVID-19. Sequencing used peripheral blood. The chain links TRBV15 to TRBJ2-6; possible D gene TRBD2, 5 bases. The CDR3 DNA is TGTGCCACCAGCAGAGATTTTCTAGCCCCTGGGGCCAACGTCCTGACTTTC. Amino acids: CATSRDFLAPGANVLTF.